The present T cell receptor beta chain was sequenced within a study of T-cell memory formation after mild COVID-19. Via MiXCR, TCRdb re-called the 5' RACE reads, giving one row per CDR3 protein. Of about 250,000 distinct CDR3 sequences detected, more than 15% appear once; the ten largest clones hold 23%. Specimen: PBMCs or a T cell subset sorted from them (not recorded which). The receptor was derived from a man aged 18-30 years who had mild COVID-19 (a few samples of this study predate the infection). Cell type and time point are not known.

The CDR3 DNA is TGTGCCACCAGCAGGGCCAAACCGGGGACCGGCACAGATACGCAGTATTTT. Protein: CATSRAKPGTGTDTQYF. The rearrangement links TRBV15 to TRBJ2-3; D may correspond to TRBD1 or TRBD2 (5 bases each). The ends were cut back, 3 bases at V and 1 base at J, with 17 bases in the middle. CDR1 LNHNV and CDR2 YYDKDF come from the germline V gene (reference sequence). The CDR3 sequence is 17 residues long. Together with reference TRBV15 and TRBJ2-3, the CDR3 gives the full variable domain: DAMVIQNPRYQVTQFGKPVTLSCSQTLNHNVMYWYQQKSSQAPKLLFHYYDKDFNNEADTPDNFQSRRPNTSFCFLDIRSPGLGDTAMYLCATSRAKPGTGTDTQYFGPGTRLTVL.